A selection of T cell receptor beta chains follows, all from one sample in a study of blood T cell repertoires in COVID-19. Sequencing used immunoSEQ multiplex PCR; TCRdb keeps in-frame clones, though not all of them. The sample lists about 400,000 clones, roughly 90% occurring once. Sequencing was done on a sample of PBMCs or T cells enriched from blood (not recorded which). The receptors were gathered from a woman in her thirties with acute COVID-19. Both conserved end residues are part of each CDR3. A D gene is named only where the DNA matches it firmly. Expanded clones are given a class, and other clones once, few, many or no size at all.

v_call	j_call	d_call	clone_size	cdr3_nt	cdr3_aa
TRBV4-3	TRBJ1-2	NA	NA	TGCGCCAGCAGCCGAAGAGTAGGGGACTATGGCTACACCTTC	CASSRRVGDYGYTF
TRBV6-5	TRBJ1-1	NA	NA	TGTGCCAGCAGGGCTAAGGTCCGGGTAGCTGAAGCTTTCTTT	CASRAKVRVAEAFF
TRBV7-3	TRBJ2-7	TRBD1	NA	TGTGCCAGCCGGGACAGGGTCCTCAAGCAGTACTTC	CASRDRVLKQYF
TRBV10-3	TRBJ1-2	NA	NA	TGTGCCATCAAAGTTCCCGGGGAGGGGTATGGCTACACCTTC	CAIKVPGEGYGYTF
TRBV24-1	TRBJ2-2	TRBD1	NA	TGTGCCACCAGTGATCAGAGACAGGGGAGGACCGGGGAGCTGTTTTTT	CATSDQRQGRTGELFF
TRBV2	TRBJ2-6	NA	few	TGTGCCAGCAGTGAAGCCATGGGGCATGACCCCTCTGGGGCCAACGTCCTGACTTTC	CASSEAMGHDPSGANVLTF
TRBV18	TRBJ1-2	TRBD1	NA	TGTGCCAGCTCCCCACCGGGACAGGGGGTAGGTGGCTACACCTTC	CASSPPGQGVGGYTF
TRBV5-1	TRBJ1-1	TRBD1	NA	TGCGCCAGCAGCCCTCGGGGACAGGGTCTGAACACTGAAGCTTTCTTT	CASSPRGQGLNTEAFF
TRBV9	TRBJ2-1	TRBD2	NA	TGTGCCAGCAGCTCCCACCTAGCGGGGGGTGAGCAGTTCTTC	CASSSHLAGGEQFF
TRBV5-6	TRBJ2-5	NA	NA	TGTGCCAGCAGCTTGCGACACAAAGAGACCCAGTACTTC	CASSLRHKETQYF
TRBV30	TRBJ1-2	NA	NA	TGTGCCCGGAGCCCGCGGGGGGGGCGAGGCTACACCTTC	CARSPRGGRGYTF
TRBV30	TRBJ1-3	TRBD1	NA	TGTGCCTGGAGTGTTCCCCGGGGACAGGGGCGAAACACCATATATTTT	CAWSVPRGQGRNTIYF
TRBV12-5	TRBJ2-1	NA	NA	TGTGCTAGTGGTTTGGTTTTCGGTGAGCAGTTCTTC	CASGLVFGEQFF
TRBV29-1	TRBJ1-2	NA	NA	TGCAGCGCCGCAGAAAACTATGGCTACACCTTC	CSAAENYGYTF
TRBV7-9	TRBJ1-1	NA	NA	TGTGCCAGCAGCCCCGTAGGGGCCACTGAAGCTTTCTTT	CASSPVGATEAFF
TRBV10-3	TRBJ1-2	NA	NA	TGTGCCATCAGAAGTGCCGACCCTATGGTGGAGAAGGAGAATGGCTACACCTTC	CAIRSADPMVEKENGYTF
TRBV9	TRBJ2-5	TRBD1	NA	TGTGCCAGCAGCGGGGGACAGAAGGCAGAGACCCAGTACTTC	CASSGGQKAETQYF
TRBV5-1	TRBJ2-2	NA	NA	TGCGCCAGCAGCAGGGACAACGCGAACACCGGGGAGCTGTTTTTT	CASSRDNANTGELFF
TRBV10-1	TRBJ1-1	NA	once	TGCGCCAGCAGTGCGGACAGATCGAACACTGAAGCTTTCTTT	CASSADRSNTEAFF
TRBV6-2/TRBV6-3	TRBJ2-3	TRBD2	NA	TGTGCCAGCAGTTGGGACTACCCCTTCACAGATACGCAGTATTTT	CASSWDYPFTDTQYF
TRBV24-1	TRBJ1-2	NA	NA	TGTGCCACCAGTGATGGGGGACACAGTGGCTACACCTTC	CATSDGGHSGYTF
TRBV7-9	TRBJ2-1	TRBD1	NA	TGTGCCAGCAGCTTCCCAGGTGCAGGGGGTATAAAGGATGAGCAGTTCTTC	CASSFPGAGGIKDEQFF
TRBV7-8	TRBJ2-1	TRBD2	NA	TGTGCCAGCAGCCTCAGCGGGGGGGCATATAATGAGCAGTTCTTC	CASSLSGGAYNEQFF
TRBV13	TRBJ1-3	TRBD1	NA	TGTGCCAGCAGCCCCCGACAGGGGAGGGGAAACACCATATATTTT	CASSPRQGRGNTIYF
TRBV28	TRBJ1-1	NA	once	TGTGCCAGCACCCTGGGAGTTCGCACTGAAGCTTTCTTT	CASTLGVRTEAFF
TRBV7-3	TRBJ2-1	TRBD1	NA	TGTGCCAGCAGCTTGGAGATGACAGGGTACAACAATGAGCAGTTCTTC	CASSLEMTGYNNEQFF
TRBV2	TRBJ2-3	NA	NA	TGTGCCAGCAGTAAGCAGACAGCATACACAGATACGCAGTATTTT	CASSKQTAYTDTQYF
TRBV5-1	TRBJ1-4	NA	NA	TGCGCCAGCAGCTCACGTGGGGGCGAATCTAATGAAAAACTGTTTTTT	CASSSRGGESNEKLFF
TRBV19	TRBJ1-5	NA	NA	TGTGCCAGTAGTATGTCAGGTCATCAGCCCCAGCATTTT	CASSMSGHQPQHF
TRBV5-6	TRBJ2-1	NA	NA	TGTGCCAGCAGCCGAGCTAATGAGCAGTTCTTC	CASSRANEQFF
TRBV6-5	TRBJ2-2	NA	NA	TGTGCCAGCTTCGCGCCGGTGAACACCGGGGAGCTGTTTTTT	CASFAPVNTGELFF
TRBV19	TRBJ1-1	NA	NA	TGTGCCAGTAGTATGGGAGGGAAGAACACTGAAGCTTTCTTT	CASSMGGKNTEAFF
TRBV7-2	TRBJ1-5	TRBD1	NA	TGTGCCAGCAGCTTTAGGACAGGGGGTCAGCCCCAGCATTTT	CASSFRTGGQPQHF
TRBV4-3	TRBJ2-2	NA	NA	TGCGCCAGCAGCCAAGCGTCGACAGCGAACACCGGGGAGCTGTTTTTT	CASSQASTANTGELFF
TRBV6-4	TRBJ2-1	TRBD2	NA	TGTGCCAGCAGTGACGAAGCGGGGCTCCCCAATGAGCAGTTCTTC	CASSDEAGLPNEQFF
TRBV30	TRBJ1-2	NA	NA	TGTGCCTGGAGTGAACAGTTTCTCTATGGCTACACCTTC	CAWSEQFLYGYTF
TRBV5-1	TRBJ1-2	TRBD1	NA	TGCGCCAGCAGCTCAGGACAGGGGTCGGTCAAGGGCTACACCTTC	CASSSGQGSVKGYTF
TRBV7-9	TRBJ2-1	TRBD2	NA	TGTGCCAGCACCGTAGCGGGGGACTACAATGAGCAGTTCTTC	CASTVAGDYNEQFF
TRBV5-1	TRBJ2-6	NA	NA	TGCGCCAGCAGCCCCGACGAGGCTGGGGCCAACGTCCTGACTTTC	CASSPDEAGANVLTF
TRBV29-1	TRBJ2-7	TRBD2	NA	TGCAGCGTTATTTCTGGGACTATCGAACAGTACTTC	CSVISGTIEQYF
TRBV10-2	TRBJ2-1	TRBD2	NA	TGCGCCAGCAGTGAAGGTCGGGGGGGCCTGAATGAGCAGTTCTTC	CASSEGRGGLNEQFF
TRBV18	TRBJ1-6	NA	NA	TGTGCCAGCTCACCAGATCAGAATTCACCCCTCCACTTT	CASSPDQNSPLHF
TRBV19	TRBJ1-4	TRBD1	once	TGTGCCAGTAGTACTGGACAGGCGAATGAAAAACTGTTTTTT	CASSTGQANEKLFF
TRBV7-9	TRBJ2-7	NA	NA	TGTGCCAGCATTCGAGGGAACGAGCAGTACTTC	CASIRGNEQYF
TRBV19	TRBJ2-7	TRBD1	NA	TGTGCCAGTAGCAGGACAGGGGGGGAGCAGTACTTC	CASSRTGGEQYF
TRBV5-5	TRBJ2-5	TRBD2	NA	TGTGCCAGCAGCTTGGTCTCTAGCGGGGGTCTAAACGGGGAGACCCAGTACTTC	CASSLVSSGGLNGETQYF
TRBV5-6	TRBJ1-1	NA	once	TGTGCCAGCACCCGCCCCGGGATCCCTTTTACTGAAGCTTTCTTT	CASTRPGIPFTEAFF
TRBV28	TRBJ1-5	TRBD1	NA	TGTGCCAGCAGTTTGATACTGTTGGGGGACAGGCGATCTTGGCCCCAGCATTTT	CASSLILLGDRRSWPQHF
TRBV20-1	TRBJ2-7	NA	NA	TGCAGTGCTAGCGGCAGGGACGAGCAGTACTTC	CSASGRDEQYF
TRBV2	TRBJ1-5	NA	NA	TGTGCCAGCAAGGAGGATAGCAATCAGCCCCAGCATTTT	CASKEDSNQPQHF
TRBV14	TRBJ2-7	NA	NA	TGTGCCAGCAGCCAGGGCAGGGCCTTCTACGAGCAGTACTTC	CASSQGRAFYEQYF
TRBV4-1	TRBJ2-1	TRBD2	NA	TGCGCCAGCAGCCAATCGGGACTAGCGGGGGTTAGCTCCTACAATGAGCAGTTCTTC	CASSQSGLAGVSSYNEQFF
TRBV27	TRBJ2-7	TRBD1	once	TGTGCCAGCAGGGAACAGGGGGCCAGCTCCTACGAGCAGTACTTC	CASREQGASSYEQYF